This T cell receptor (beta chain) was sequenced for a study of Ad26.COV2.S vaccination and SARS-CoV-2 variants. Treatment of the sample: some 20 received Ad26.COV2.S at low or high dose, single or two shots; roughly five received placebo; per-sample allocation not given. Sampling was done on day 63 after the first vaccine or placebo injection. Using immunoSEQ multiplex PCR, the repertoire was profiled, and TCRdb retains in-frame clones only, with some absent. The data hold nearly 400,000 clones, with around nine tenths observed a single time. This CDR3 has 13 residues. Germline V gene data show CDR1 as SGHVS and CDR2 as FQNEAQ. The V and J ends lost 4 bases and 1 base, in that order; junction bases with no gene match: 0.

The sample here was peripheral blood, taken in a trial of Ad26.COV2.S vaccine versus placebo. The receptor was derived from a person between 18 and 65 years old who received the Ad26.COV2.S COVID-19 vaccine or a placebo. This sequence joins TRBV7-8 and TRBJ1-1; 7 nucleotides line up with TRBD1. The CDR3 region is CASSWDRNTEAFF. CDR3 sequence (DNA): TGTGCCAGCAGCTGGGACAGGAACACTGAAGCTTTCTTT. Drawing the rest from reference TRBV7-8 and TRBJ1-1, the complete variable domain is GAGVSQSPRYKVAKRGQDVALRCDPISGHVSLFWYQQALGQGPEFLTYFQNEAQLDKSGLPSDRFFAERPEGSVSTLKIQRTQQEDSAVYLCASSWDRNTEAFFGQGTRLTVV.